This TCR beta chain appears in the sequencing data of a study of T cells after yellow fever vaccination. Germline loops: CDR1 SGHRS, CDR2 YFSETQ. V gave up 4 bases and J gave up 2 bases; unmatched junction bases: 6. CDR3 size: 15 residues. They built TCR cDNA with 5'RACE template switching, a step that put in a universal primer site and UMIs. Using its own MiXCR run on the 5' RACE reads, TCRdb lists one record per CDR3 protein. This table has about 330,000 distinct CDR3 sequences, around 6.8% appearing once. Whole-study findings and limits: There was a small share of clonotypes that showed up in both the CD4 and CD8 compartments. The bulk population could contribute abundant contaminating clonotypes to FACS-sorted repertoires. Clones that expanded after primary vaccination mostly reappeared after the booster (roughly 96% CD4, about 91% CD8).

In the case of this clonotype: Its specificity is unknown.

The V call is TRBV5-1, the J call TRBJ2-3; 8 nucleotides match TRBD2. The source material was PBMCs, sampled more than 35 days after the first yellow fever vaccination. The clonotype was recovered from a man aged 18 to 29 who received the YFV17D yellow fever vaccine. As DNA, the CDR3 is TGCGCCAGCAGCAGTAGCGGGGCCCCCACAGATACGCAGTATTTT. This gives the protein CASSSSGAPTDTQYF.